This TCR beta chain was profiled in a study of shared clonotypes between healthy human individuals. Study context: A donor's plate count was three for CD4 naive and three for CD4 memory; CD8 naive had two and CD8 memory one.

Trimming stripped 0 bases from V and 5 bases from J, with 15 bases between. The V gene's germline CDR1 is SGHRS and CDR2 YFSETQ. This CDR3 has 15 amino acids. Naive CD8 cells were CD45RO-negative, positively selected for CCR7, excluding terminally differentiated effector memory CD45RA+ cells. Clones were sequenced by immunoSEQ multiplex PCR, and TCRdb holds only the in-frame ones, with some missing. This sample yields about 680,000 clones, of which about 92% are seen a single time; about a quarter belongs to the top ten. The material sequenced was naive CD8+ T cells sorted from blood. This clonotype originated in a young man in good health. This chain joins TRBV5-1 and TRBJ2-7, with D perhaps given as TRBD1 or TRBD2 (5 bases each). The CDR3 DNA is TGCGCCAGCAGCTTGGCTGGGGGAGTTATTGACGAGCAGTACTTC. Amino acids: CASSLAGGVIDEQYF.